The T cell receptor beta chain described here comes from a study of circulating CD8 cells and anti-PD-1 response in melanoma. This clonotype rates as hyperexpanded. What it recognizes is unknown. Study-level points and caveats: Previously treated and treatment-naive patients were pooled together. Clonotype sharing was highest between DPOS and TIGIT subsets.

The CDR3 is 16 residues long. Trimming shortened V by 8 bases and J by 0 bases, and 18 bases separated the two germline ends. CDR1 SNHLY and CDR2 FYNNEI come from the germline V gene. The QIAseq Immune Repertoire TCR panel built the libraries from roughly 16 ng of total RNA. Via MiXCR, TCRdb re-called the reads, giving one row per CDR3 protein. The data contain 300 or so distinct CDR3 sequences, 5% of them singletons. Sorting of live CD3+CD8+TCRalphabeta+ cells by PD-1 and/or TIGIT gave four subsets. This clonotype was obtained from a human donor with melanoma. The V gene is TRBV2, the J gene TRBJ2-3; D ambiguous. The material sequenced was CD8+ T cells from PBMCs, taken at baseline or after one month of anti-PD-1 therapy (not recorded which). The CDR3 DNA is TGTGCCAGCGCCCGAACTCATGGTCTGAGCACAGATACGCAGTATTTT. Residues: CASARTHGLSTDTQYF. Full variable domain (remainder filled in from reference TRBV2 and TRBJ2-3): EPEVTQTPSHQVTQMGQEVILRCVPISNHLYFYWYRQILGQKVEFLVSFYNNEISEKSEIFDDQFSVERPDGSNFTLKIRSTKLEDSAMYFCASARTHGLSTDTQYFGPGTRLTVL.